The 5 T cell receptor beta chains below come from one sample, sequenced in a study of cytomegalovirus exposure and HLA in healthy donors. PCR was performed using 60 Vbeta and 13 Jbeta primers. This table comes from immunoSEQ multiplex PCR, and its TCRdb copy is limited to in-frame clones, with some not included. Of 100,000 to 150,000 clones listed, roughly two thirds are singletons. The sequenced sample consisted of PBMCs. These receptors were taken from a man under 40 in good health and CMV-seropositive.

This clone was recorded a few times. The chain links TRBV28 to TRBJ1-2; D might be TRBD1 (6 bases). With 3 bases removed from V and 4 bases from J, the gap between germline ends came to 21 bases. The CDR3 consists of 17 residues. Germline values: CDR1 MDHEN, CDR2 SYDVKM. The CDR3 DNA reads TGTGCCAGCAGTTTGGCCGGACAGCCACGTTCGTCCTATGGCTACACCTTC. Protein sequence: CASSLAGQPRSSYGYTF.

The table lists this clone with a count of one. The chain recombines TRBV11-1 with TRBJ2-7; 10 nucleotides align to TRBD1. The CDR3 runs 16 residues. The V and J ends lost 2 bases and 1 base, in that order; junction bases with no gene match: 5. Germline CDR1 SGHAT, CDR2 FQDESV (reference sequence). The DNA of the CDR3 is TGTGCCAGCAGCTTACCGCGGGACAGGGGATCCTACGAGCAGTACTTC. Protein product: CASSLPRDRGSYEQYF.

The chain has TRBV4-3 and TRBJ2-5; 9 positions match TRBD2. There are 18 residues in the CDR3. CDR1 and CDR2 from the germline V gene are LGHNA and YSLEER. J was trimmed by 4 bases and V by 4 bases; bases with no gene match: 16. The CDR3: CASSPIPTAGGGGETQYF. CDR3 sequence (DNA): TGCGCCAGCAGCCCCATTCCAACCGCGGGAGGGGGGGGAGAGACCCAGTACTTC.

The chain uses TRBV7-9 and TRBJ1-1; D is perhaps TRBD1 (5 bases). The CDR3 is 14 amino acids. Trimming pared 5 bases from V and 8 bases from J, leaving 18 bases between. The germline CDR1 and CDR2 sequences are SEHNR and FQNEAQ (reference sequence). The CDR3 coding sequence is TGTGCCAGCAGCCCCAGATTGGGGGGGGTCGAAGCTTTCTTT. This encodes CASSPRLGGVEAFF.

V and J are TRBV18 and TRBJ2-5; 13 bases align to TRBD2. Germline V gene lookup returns CDR1 KGHSH and CDR2 LQKENI. J lost 5 bases, V lost 1 base, and 1 base had no gene match. The CDR3 is made up of 15 amino acids. DNA of the CDR3: TGTGCCAGCTCACCACAACTAGCGGGAGGGGAGACCCAGTACTTC. Amino acids: CASSPQLAGGETQYF.